The clone carrying this TCR beta chain was observed a handful of times. These data belong to a study of T-cell reconstitution after alpha-beta-depleted transplantation in children. CDR3 length: 13 residues. Germline V gene sequence: CDR1 SGHTA, CDR2 FQGNSA. The trim removed 4 bases at V and 6 bases at J, leaving 6 bases unmatched. Using unique molecular identifiers, the investigators prepared the TCRbeta library. TCRdb itself ran the PCR reads through MiXCR, one entry per CDR3 protein. The sample lists 210,000 or so distinct CDR3 sequences, approximately 10% seen once, with over 5.5% in the top ten. Sequenced here: PBMCs from the stem cell graft donor, sampled from the stem cell graft. The chain has TRBV7-2 and TRBJ2-7; TRBD1 aligns across 7 bases. This clonotype was sampled from a human donor who donated a stem cell graft to a child with acute lymphoblastic leukemia. The CDR3 protein is CASSSSQGTEQYF. The CDR3 nucleotides read TGTGCCAGCAGCTCATCACAGGGGACCGAGCAGTACTTC. Full variable domain (outside the CDR3, taken from reference TRBV7-2 and TRBJ2-7): GAGVSQSPSNKVTEKGKDVELRCDPISGHTALYWYRQSLGQGLEFLIYFQGNSAPDKSGLPSDRFSAERTGGSVSTLTIQRTQQEDSAVYLCASSSSQGTEQYFGPGTRLTVT.